This T cell receptor (beta chain) was observed in a study of blood T cells in healthy people across ages. Study overall: The template switching approach captured approximately one barcoded beta molecule for every two T cells.

Donors ranged from roughly 6 to 100 years old and were healthy Caucasians in Russia. Drawing of peripheral blood yielded about 9.6 milliliters from each donor. The authors ran a second PCR of roughly 6 to 12 cycles using a sample-barcoded 5' primer and a J-beta primer mix. Each sample yielded at least 2.5 million CDR3-containing paired-end reads. TCRdb re-called the 5' RACE reads with MiXCR, one entry per CDR3 protein. The sample contains fewer than 700,000 distinct CDR3 sequences, less than 60% of which appear only once. This clonotype appeared many times. The CDR3 totals 12 residues. CDR1 and CDR2 (germline): SEHNR, FQNEAQ (reference sequence). V was clipped by 2 bases and J by 4 bases, with 6 bases between them.

The chain has TRBV7-9 and TRBJ2-7, with D hard to call. This sequence originates from an elderly man in good health. Material for sequencing was blood. The CDR3 region has the DNA TGTGCCAGCAGCTTATCCCGATACGAGCAGTACTTC. Its translation is CASSLSRYEQYF.